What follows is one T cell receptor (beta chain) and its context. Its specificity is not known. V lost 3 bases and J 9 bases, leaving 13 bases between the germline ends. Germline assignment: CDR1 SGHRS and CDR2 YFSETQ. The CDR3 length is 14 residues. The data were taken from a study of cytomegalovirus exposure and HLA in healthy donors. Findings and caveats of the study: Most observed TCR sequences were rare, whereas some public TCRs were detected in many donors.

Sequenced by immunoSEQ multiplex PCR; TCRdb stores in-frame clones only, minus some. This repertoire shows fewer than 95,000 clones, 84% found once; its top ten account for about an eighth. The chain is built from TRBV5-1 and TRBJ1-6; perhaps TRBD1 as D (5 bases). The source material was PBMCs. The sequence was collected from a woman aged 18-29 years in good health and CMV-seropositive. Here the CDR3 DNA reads TGCGCCAGCAGCTCGGACACCATGCGTTCACCCCTCCACTTT. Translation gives CASSSDTMRSPLHF. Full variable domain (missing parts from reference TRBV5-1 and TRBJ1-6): KAGVTQTPRYLIKTRGQQVTLSCSPISGHRSVSWYQQTPGQGLQFLFEYFSETQRNKGNFPGRFSGRQFSNSRSEMNVSTLELGDSALYLCASSSDTMRSPLHFGNGTRLTVT.